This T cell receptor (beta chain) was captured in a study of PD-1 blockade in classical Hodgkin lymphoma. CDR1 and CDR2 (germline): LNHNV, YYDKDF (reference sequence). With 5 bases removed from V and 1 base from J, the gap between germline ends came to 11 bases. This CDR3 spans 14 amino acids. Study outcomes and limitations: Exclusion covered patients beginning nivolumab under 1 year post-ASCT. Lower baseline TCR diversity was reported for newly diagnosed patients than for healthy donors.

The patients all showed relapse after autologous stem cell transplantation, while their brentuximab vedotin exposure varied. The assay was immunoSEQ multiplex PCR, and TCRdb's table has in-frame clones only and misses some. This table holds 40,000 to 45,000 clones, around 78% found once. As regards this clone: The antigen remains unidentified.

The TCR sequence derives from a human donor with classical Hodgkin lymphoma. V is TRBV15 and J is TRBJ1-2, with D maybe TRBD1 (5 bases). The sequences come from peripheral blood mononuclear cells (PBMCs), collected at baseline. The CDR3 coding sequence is TGTGCCACCAGCGGTACCGGGGGTAACTATGGCTACACCTTC. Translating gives CATSGTGGNYGYTF.